This entry concerns a single T cell receptor (beta chain). Ten or more counts support this clonotype. The specificity of this receptor is unknown. A much larger clone differs by one base, so this may be a read error. This specimen comes from a study of CD8 T cells in ankylosing spondylitis (TCRdb year 2017). Study-wide context: The study set out to find disease-linked TCR variants by profiling T cell receptor beta repertoires in ankylosing spondylitis patients and healthy donors. The full study cohort comprised 25 ankylosing spondylitis patients and 85 to 120 healthy donors. Peripheral blood was sampled, and synovial fluid was also collected from ankylosing spondylitis patients. Results the study describes overall, beyond this receptor: The disease-linked clones showed a CD8+ phenotype and occurred at relatively low frequencies in peripheral blood. The disease-linked clones were reported to be significantly enriched in matched synovial fluid samples from ankylosing spondylitis patients. A TCR beta motif of fewer than 10 highly homologous amino acid variants appeared characteristic of blood from ankylosing spondylitis patients. Some of the motif variants had been reported before in the synovial fluid and blood of reactive arthritis patients, a finding that suggests common disease-initiation mechanisms.

Including the terminal cysteine and phenylalanine, the CDR3 comprises 13 residues. Only CDR3 DNA is held: 39 bases, read in frame from base 1. CDR1 and CDR2 (SGDLS, YYNGEE) derive from the germline V gene. V is reduced by 0 bases and J by 3 bases, leaving a spacing of 6 bases between them. Data came from an Illumina HiSeq 2500. TCR beta libraries were prepared by quantitative 5'-RACE with molecular barcodes. The original pipeline was this. A new computational method, built on a probabilistic model of VDJ rearrangement, was used to identify disease-linked TCR variants. TCRdb reworked the public reads: Q25 trimming with fastp, MiXCR clone assembly, productive beta chains retained. Records with the same CDR3 protein are collapsed into one entry carrying the most frequent genes and DNA. TCRdb's processing, not the study's, gives the V and J calls here. This sample is represented by approximately 43,000 distinct CDR3 sequences; 4% of them were singletons. 4% to 4.5% of the sample is held by the ten biggest clonotypes.

This receptor was identified in a female donor with ankylosing spondylitis or in good health (not recorded which). The chain is assembled from TRBV9 and TRBJ1-2, and possibly TRBD1, on 6 matching bases. Sample: blood, either unsorted or a sorted T cell fraction (not recorded which). The CDR3 protein is CASSVAGDYGYTF. In nucleotides, the sequence is TGTGCCAGCAGCGTAGCAGGGGACTATGGCTACACCTTC.